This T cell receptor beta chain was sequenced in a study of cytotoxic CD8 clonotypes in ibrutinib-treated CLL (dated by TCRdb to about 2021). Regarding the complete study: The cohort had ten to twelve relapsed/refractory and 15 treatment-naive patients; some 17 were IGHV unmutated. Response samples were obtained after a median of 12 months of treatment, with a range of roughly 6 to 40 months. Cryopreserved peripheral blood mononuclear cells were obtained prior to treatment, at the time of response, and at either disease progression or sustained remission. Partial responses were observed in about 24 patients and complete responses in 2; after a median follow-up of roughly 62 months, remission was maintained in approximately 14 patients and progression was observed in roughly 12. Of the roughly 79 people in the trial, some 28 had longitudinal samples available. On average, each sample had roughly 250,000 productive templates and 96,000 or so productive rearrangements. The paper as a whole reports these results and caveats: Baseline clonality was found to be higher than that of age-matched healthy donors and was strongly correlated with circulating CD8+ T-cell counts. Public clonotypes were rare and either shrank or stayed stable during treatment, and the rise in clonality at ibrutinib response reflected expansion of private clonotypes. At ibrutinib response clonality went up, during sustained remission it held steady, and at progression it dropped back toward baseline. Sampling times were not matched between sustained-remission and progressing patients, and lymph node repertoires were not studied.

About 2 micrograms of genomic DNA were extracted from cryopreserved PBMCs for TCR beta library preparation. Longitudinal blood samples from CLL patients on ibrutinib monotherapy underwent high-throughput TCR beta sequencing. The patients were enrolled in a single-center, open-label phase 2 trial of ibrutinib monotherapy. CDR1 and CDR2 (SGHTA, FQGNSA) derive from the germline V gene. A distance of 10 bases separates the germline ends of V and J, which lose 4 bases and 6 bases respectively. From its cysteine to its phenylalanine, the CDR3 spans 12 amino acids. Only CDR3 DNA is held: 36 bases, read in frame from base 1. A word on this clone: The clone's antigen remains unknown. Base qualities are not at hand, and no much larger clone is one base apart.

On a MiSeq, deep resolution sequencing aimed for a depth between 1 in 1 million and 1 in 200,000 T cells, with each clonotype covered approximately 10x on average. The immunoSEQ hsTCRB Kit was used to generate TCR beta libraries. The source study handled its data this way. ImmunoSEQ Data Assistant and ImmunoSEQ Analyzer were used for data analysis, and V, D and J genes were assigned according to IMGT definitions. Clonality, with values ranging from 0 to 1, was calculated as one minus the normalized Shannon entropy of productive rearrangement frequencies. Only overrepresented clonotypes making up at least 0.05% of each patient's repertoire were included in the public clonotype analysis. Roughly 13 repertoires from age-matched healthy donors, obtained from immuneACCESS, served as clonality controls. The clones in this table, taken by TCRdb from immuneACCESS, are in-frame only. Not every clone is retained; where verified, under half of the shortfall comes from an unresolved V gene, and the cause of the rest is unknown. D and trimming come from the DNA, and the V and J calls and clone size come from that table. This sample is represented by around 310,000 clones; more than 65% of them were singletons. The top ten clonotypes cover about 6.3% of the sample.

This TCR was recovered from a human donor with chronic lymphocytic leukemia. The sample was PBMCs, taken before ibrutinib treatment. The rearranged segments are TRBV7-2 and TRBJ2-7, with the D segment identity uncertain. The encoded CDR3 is CASSSFASEQYF. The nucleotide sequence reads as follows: TGTGCCAGCAGCTCATTTGCGAGCGAGCAGTACTTC.